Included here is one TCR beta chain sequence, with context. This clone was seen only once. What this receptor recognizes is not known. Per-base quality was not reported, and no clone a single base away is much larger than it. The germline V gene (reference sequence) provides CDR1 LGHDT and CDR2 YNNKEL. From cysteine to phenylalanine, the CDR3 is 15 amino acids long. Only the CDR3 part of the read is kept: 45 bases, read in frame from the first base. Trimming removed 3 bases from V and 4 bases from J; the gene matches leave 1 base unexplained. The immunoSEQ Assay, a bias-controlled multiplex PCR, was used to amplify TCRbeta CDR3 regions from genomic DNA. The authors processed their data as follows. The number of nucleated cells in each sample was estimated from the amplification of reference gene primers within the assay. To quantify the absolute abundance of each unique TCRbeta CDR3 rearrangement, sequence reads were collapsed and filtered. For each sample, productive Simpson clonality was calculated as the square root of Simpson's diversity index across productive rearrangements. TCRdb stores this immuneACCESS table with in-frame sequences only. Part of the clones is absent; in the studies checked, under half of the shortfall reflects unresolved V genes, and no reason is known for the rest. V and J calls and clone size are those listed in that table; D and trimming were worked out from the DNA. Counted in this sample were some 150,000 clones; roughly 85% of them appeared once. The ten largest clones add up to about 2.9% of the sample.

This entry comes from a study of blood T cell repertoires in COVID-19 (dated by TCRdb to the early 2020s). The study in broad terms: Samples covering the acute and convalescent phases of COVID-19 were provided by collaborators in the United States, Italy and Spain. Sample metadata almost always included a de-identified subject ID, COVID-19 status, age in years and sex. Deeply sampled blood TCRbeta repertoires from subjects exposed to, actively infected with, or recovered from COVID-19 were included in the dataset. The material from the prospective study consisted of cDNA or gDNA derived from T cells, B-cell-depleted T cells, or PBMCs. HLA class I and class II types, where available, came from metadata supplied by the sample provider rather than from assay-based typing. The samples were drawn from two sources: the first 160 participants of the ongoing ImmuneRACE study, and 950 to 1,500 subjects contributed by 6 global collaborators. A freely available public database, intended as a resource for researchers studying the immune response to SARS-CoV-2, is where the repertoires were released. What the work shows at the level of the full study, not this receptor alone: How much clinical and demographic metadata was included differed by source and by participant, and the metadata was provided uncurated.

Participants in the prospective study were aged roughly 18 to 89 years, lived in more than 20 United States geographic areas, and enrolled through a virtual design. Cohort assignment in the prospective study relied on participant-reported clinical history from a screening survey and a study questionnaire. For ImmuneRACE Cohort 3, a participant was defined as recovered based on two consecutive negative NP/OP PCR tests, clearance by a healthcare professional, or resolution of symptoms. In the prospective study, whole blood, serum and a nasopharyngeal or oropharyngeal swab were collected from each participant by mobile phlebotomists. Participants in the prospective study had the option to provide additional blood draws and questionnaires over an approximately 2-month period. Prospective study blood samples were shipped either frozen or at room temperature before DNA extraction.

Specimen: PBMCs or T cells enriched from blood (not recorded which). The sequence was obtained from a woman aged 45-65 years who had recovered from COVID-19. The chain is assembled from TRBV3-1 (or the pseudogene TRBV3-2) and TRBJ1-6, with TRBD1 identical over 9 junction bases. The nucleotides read TGTGCCAGCAGCCATGGACAGGGGTATAATTCACCCCTCCACTTT. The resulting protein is CASSHGQGYNSPLHF.